The clone carrying this T cell receptor beta chain was recorded many times. Its specificity is unknown. Amplifying from RNA transcripts, the study obtained TCR beta CDR3 regions. Second-round multiplex PCR came after a first-round RT-PCR that employed HTBI primers. Via MiXCR, TCRdb re-called the multiplex PCR reads, giving one row per CDR3 protein. The sample holds around 400,000 distinct CDR3 sequences; around 17% are singletons and the top ten take 1.6%. The data stem from a study of Graves' ophthalmopathy and Graves' hyperthyroidism. General study findings and limits: Cross-validated, the 13-signature model showed 87.88%/81.08% sensitivity/specificity, and 80%/75% in the test set. Also, most clonotypes expanded in the thyroid above 0.001 frequency appeared in blood.

Sequenced: peripheral blood. The sequence came from a woman aged 18-30 years with Graves' ophthalmopathy.

CDR3 region: CASSQLGREGNQPQHF. Here the CDR3 DNA reads TGTGCCAGCAGTCAACTCGGGCGCGAAGGCAATCAGCCCCAGCATTTT. The chain links TRBV27 to TRBJ1-5; D uncertain. CDR1 is MNHEY, CDR2 SMNVEV, per germline (reference sequence). This CDR3 contains 16 residues. V was clipped by 5 bases and J by 2 bases, with 16 bases between them.